The clone carrying this T cell receptor beta chain was counted once. Its antigen is unidentified. Assay used: immunoSEQ multiplex PCR; TCRdb lists only in-frame clones, some missing. The profile shows 2 million to 2.5 million clones, approximately 96% of them singletons. The CDR3 is 13 residues long. Germline values: CDR1 LNHNV, CDR2 YYDKDF (reference sequence). V was pared by 0 bases and J by 8 bases, with 8 bases between. This record comes from a study of shared clonotypes between healthy human individuals. About the study: Per donor, three plates held CD4 naive cells, three held CD4 memory, two held CD8 naive and one held CD8 memory.

Study-level points and caveats: Rarefaction curves obtained for sorted subsets showed sequencing incomplete despite large depth.

The gene calls are TRBV15 and TRBJ2-1; no clear D gene. Material: naive CD4+ T cells sorted from blood. The subset was: CD45RA+ positively selected. The sequence was obtained from a man in his late teens or twenties in good health. DNA of the CDR3: TGTGCCACCAGCAGAGATCCCAGAGATGAGCAGTTCTTC. Its protein is CATSRDPRDEQFF.